A single sample is the source of the 5 T cell receptor beta chains below, sequenced in a study of cytomegalovirus exposure and HLA in healthy donors. The PCR made use of 60 Vbeta and 13 Jbeta primers. Assay used: immunoSEQ multiplex PCR; TCRdb lists only in-frame clones, some missing. Of 170,000 or so clones in the sample, about 80% were seen once. Sequenced material: PBMCs. These receptors were collected from a woman between 40 and 55 years old in good health and CMV-seronegative.

V is TRBV19 and J is TRBJ2-3; D is unclear. CDR1 and CDR2 from the germline V gene are LNHDA and SQIVND (reference sequence). This CDR3 has 14 amino acids. V lost 8 bases to trimming and J lost 0 bases, with 12 bases between them. The CDR3 DNA sequence: TGTGCCAGTGTCAACCGCGGTAGCACAGATACGCAGTATTTT. Its protein is CASVNRGSTDTQYF.

The CDR3 sequence: CASSPITSDLYNEQFF. As DNA, the CDR3 is TGTGCCAGCAGTCCAATAACTAGCGATCTTTATAATGAGCAGTTCTTC. The chain uses TRBV6-6 and TRBJ2-1; 7 bases agree with TRBD2. Germline V gives CDR1 MNHNY, CDR2 SVGAGI (reference sequence). V shed 5 bases and J 7 bases; nucleotides not matched to a gene: 14. The CDR3 is 16 residues long.

In this sample, this clone turned up once. The gene calls are TRBV28 and TRBJ2-7, with TRBD2 identical over 11 bases. With 7 bases clipped from V and 3 bases from J, the junction kept 8 bases outside the gene matches. The germline CDR1 and CDR2 sequences are MDHEN and SYDVKM. CDR3 length: 15 amino acids. CDR3 region: CASIGRLAGNYEQYF. CDR3 bases: TGTGCCAGCATTGGGAGACTAGCGGGGAACTACGAGCAGTACTTC.

In this sample, this clone turned up a few times. The chain uses TRBV9 and TRBJ1-3; D call uncertain. The germline CDR1 and CDR2 sequences are SGDLS and YYNGEE. Deletions cut 1 base from V and 0 bases from J, with 11 bases between. This CDR3 has 16 amino acids. Written as DNA, the CDR3 is TGTGCCAGCAGCGTATTTGGGGAGAGCTCTGGAAACACCATATATTTT. This gives the protein CASSVFGESSGNTIYF.

The chain recombines TRBV10-3 with TRBJ2-1; 12 bases match TRBD2. Trimming at V came to 3 bases and at J to 11 bases, leaving 14 bases not matched to a gene. The germline V gene has CDR1 ENHRY and CDR2 SYGVKD. The CDR3 contains 17 residues. In DNA form, the CDR3 reads TGTGCCATCAGTGATGGTGGACTAGCTAGCGGGGGGGGTAAGCAGTTCTTC. This encodes CAISDGGLASGGGKQFF.